The 14 T cell receptor beta chains in this list originate from one sample, sequenced in a study of OX40 agonist ivuxolimab in advanced cancers. Assay: immunoSEQ multiplex PCR; the TCRdb copy retains only in-frame clones and omits some. The sample holds approximately 80,000 clones, over 75% seen once. The sequences come from CD4+ or CD8+ T cells sorted from blood, collected in a trial of the OX40 agonist ivuxolimab. The receptors stem from an adult with an advanced solid tumor such as melanoma, head and neck, liver or kidney cancer.

The count of this clone is one. J is TRBJ2-2 and V is TRBV5-1, with TRBD2 identical over 13 bases. Trimming removed 6 bases from V and 4 bases from J; junction bases left unmatched: 6. The CDR3 consists of 16 residues. CDR1 is SGHRS and CDR2 is YFSETQ in the germline V gene. The CDR3 sequence: CASTQGLAGVTGELFF. The DNA of the CDR3 is TGCGCCAGCACACAAGGACTAGCGGGAGTCACCGGGGAGCTGTTTTTT.

The chain carries TRBV9 and TRBJ2-7; 10 bases match TRBD1. The CDR3 has 15 residues. V was clipped by 4 bases and J by 5 bases; unmatched bases: 9. Germline-derived CDR1 and CDR2 are SGDLS and YYNGEE. The CDR3 DNA sequence: TGTGCCAGCAGCCGCGAGTGGGACAGGGGCCACGAGCAGTACTTC. Protein product: CASSREWDRGHEQYF.

The chain is built from TRBV6-5 and TRBJ2-7; D assignment may be TRBD1 or TRBD2 (6 bases each). CDR3 size: 16 residues. Trimming shortened V by 0 bases and J by 5 bases, and 17 bases separated the two germline ends. The germline V gene has CDR1 MNHEY and CDR2 SVGAGI. In DNA form, the CDR3 reads TGTGCCAGCAGTTACTCGACGGGGGCCCCCCGGGACGAGCAGTACTTC. As protein: CASSYSTGAPRDEQYF.

This clone showed up just once. The chain joins TRBV30 to TRBJ2-1; 11 bases match TRBD2. Looked up from germline, CDR1 is GTSNPN and CDR2 is SVGIG (reference sequence). V shed 7 bases and J 6 bases; nucleotides not matched to a gene: 5. This CDR3 has 13 residues. For the CDR3, the DNA is TGTGCCTCGCTAACTAGCGGGAGCAATGAGCAGTTCTTC. It is translated as CASLTSGSNEQFF.

There are a few counts of this clone. J is TRBJ2-5 and V is TRBV5-1; 8 positions match TRBD2. Unmatched junction bases numbered 3, after V lost 4 bases and J lost 1 base. The germline CDR1 and CDR2 sequences are SGHRS and YFSETQ. The CDR3 covers 14 residues. As DNA, the CDR3 is TGCGCCAGCAGCCCACTAGCGGTCCAAGAGACCCAGTACTTC. Translated, it gives CASSPLAVQETQYF.

The rearrangement uses TRBV7-9 and TRBJ2-7; the D gene is possibly TRBD1 (6 bases). Deletions cut 2 bases from V and 3 bases from J, with 20 bases between. There are 17 residues in the CDR3. The germline V gene has CDR1 SEHNR and CDR2 FQNEAQ (reference sequence). The CDR3 sequence is CASSLPTGSGHIYEQYF. The CDR3 DNA reads TGTGCCAGCAGCTTACCGACGGGATCGGGACACATCTACGAGCAGTACTTC. Filled out from reference TRBV7-9 and TRBJ2-7, the complete variable domain reads DTGVSQNPRHKITKRGQNVTFRCDPISEHNRLYWYRQTLGQGPEFLTYFQNEAQLEKSRLLSDRFSAERPKGSFSTLEIQRTEQGDSAMYLCASSLPTGSGHIYEQYFGPGTRLTVT.

This clone showed up just once. The chain couples TRBV5-1 to TRBJ2-3, with unresolved D. Trimming took 4 bases from V and 0 from J, leaving 15 bases between them. CDR3 length equals 16 residues. The germline V gene encodes CDR1 SGHRS and CDR2 YFSETQ. The CDR3 protein is CASSPSGMSSTDTQYF. In nucleotides, the CDR3 is TGCGCCAGCAGCCCCTCGGGTATGTCTAGCACAGATACGCAGTATTTT.

This rearrangement joins TRBV4-3 to TRBJ2-7; no firm D call. Germline values: CDR1 LGHNA, CDR2 YSLEER. V shed 0 bases and J shed 7 bases, with 10 bases lying between them. The CDR3 loop spans 13 amino acids. CDR3 loop: CASSQETWGEQYF. In nucleotides, the CDR3 is TGCGCCAGCAGCCAAGAGACCTGGGGTGAGCAGTACTTC.

A single count supports this clone. The chain is built from TRBV5-1 and TRBJ1-2; 9 positions agree with TRBD1. V lost 4 bases, J lost 4 bases, and 8 bases stayed unmatched. This CDR3 comprises 15 residues. Germline CDR1 SGHRS, CDR2 YFSETQ. CDR3 loop: CASSNGQGLFYGYTF. In nucleotides, the CDR3 is TGCGCCAGCAGCAACGGACAGGGGTTATTCTATGGCTACACCTTC. The full variable domain, its missing parts supplied by reference TRBV5-1 and TRBJ1-2, is KAGVTQTPRYLIKTRGQQVTLSCSPISGHRSVSWYQQTPGQGLQFLFEYFSETQRNKGNFPGRFSGRQFSNSRSEMNVSTLELGDSALYLCASSNGQGLFYGYTFGSGTRLTVV.

The V and J genes are TRBV13 and TRBJ2-1, with TRBD1 matching over 11 bases. The CDR3 runs to 16 residues. CDR1 and CDR2 from the germline V gene are PRHDT and FYEKMQ (reference sequence). The trim removed 6 bases at V and 6 bases at J, leaving 10 bases unmatched. The CDR3 nucleotides are TGTGCCAGCAGTCCAACCGGGACAGGGGGTCGCAATGAGCAGTTCTTC. This gives the protein CASSPTGTGGRNEQFF.

The chain employs TRBV6-1 and TRBJ2-4; D not resolved. The CDR3 is made up of 14 amino acids. The germline V gene encodes CDR1 MNHNS and CDR2 SASEGT. Trimming took off 2 bases at V and 6 bases at J, with 11 bases between the two ends. The chain's CDR3 is CASSESHWGNIQYF. CDR3 in DNA: TGTGCCAGCAGTGAAAGCCATTGGGGAAACATTCAGTACTTC.

The chain is built from TRBV28 and TRBJ2-7, with D maybe TRBD1 (5 bases). The V end was cut by 5 bases, the J end by 7 bases, with 24 bases between. The CDR3 is made up of 16 amino acids. Per germline, CDR1 MDHEN and CDR2 SYDVKM. The CDR3 loop is CASSRISWTPQREQYF. The CDR3 coding sequence is TGTGCCAGCAGTCGTATATCATGGACACCGCAAAGAGAGCAGTACTTC.

This chain uses TRBV19 with TRBJ2-5; D is uncertain. V was shortened by 3 bases and J by 1 base, with 12 bases between the two germline ends. This CDR3 contains 15 residues. Germline lookup yields CDR1 LNHDA and CDR2 SQIVND (reference sequence). The CDR3 sequence: CASSIQLASQETQYF. CDR3 bases: TGTGCCAGTAGTATCCAACTGGCTAGCCAAGAGACCCAGTACTTC.

The J gene is TRBJ2-5, the V gene TRBV5-8; TRBD2 matches at 10 bases. The CDR3 is made up of 17 amino acids. Germline loops: CDR1 SGHTS, CDR2 YDEGEE. Germline trimming cut 4 bases from V and 2 bases from J; bases unmatched to any gene: 11. The DNA of the CDR3 is TGTGCCAGCAGCCTGGTACTAGCGGGGTTATTACAAGAGACCCAGTACTTC. This sequence encodes CASSLVLAGLLQETQYF.